Listed here are 20 T cell receptor beta chains from one sample, sequenced in a study of chemoradiotherapy in HPV16-positive cancers. Sequencing was performed with immunoSEQ multiplex PCR; in TCRdb, only in-frame clones are kept and a portion is missing. The data contain about 12,000 clones, around 86% of them singletons. Here the sequenced sample was blood, taken from a patient who underwent chemoradiotherapy. These receptors were obtained from a human donor with HPV-associated anogenital cancer.

The rearrangement uses TRBV5-1 and TRBJ1-2, with D unclear. The germline V and J ends were trimmed by 5 bases and 0 bases, with 14 bases remaining between them. This CDR3 is 15 amino acids long. Germline V gene data show CDR1 as SGHRS and CDR2 as YFSETQ. The CDR3 coding sequence is TGCGCCAGCAGGGCGACCGGGCGGGCTAACTATGGCTACACCTTC. It is translated as CASRATGRANYGYTF.

CDR3 residues: CASSQGGLSETQYF. CDR3 sequence (DNA): TGCGCCAGCAGCCAGGGGGGGCTTAGCGAGACCCAGTACTTC. The chain carries TRBV4-1 and TRBJ2-5, with D possibly TRBD2 on 7 matching bases. With 3 bases removed from V and 5 bases from J, the gap between germline ends came to 13 bases. Germline CDR1 MGHRA, CDR2 YSYEKL. This CDR3 has 14 residues.

This clone has a single count. V usage is TRBV19 and J usage is TRBJ1-4, with D possibly TRBD1 on 5 matching bases. V shed 5 bases and J shed 7 bases, with 23 bases lying between them. The germline V gene encodes CDR1 LNHDA and CDR2 SQIVND (reference sequence). The CDR3 is made up of 17 amino acids. Here the CDR3 reads CASSSQPFLVGAEKLFF. The CDR3 bases are TGTGCCAGTAGTTCACAACCGTTCTTGGTCGGGGCTGAAAAACTGTTTTTT.

The CDR3 loop is CASSLGATIYNYGYTF. In nucleotides, the CDR3 is TGCGCCAGCAGCTTGGGTGCAACGATATATAACTATGGCTACACCTTC. This chain joins TRBV5-1 and TRBJ1-2; D is unresolved. With 0 bases removed from V and 1 base from J, the gap between germline ends came to 13 bases. In germline, CDR1 is SGHRS, CDR2 YFSETQ. This CDR3 has 16 amino acids.

J is TRBJ2-5 and V is TRBV10-3, with 8 bases fitting TRBD2. The CDR3 is made up of 14 amino acids. CDR1 ENHRY and CDR2 SYGVKD come from the germline V gene. V was clipped by 6 bases and J by 2 bases; unmatched bases: 5. This chain's CDR3 is CAIRGTGGQETQYF. CDR3 nucleotide sequence: TGTGCCATCAGGGGAACGGGGGGGCAAGAGACCCAGTACTTC.

V is TRBV21-1 and J is TRBJ2-7; TRBD2, as called in the table, went unchecked against the DNA. TRBV21-1 is termed a pseudogene. CDR3 length equals 23 residues. CDR3 residues: CASSKSQDTRRGASPQHDYEQYV. DNA for the CDR3: TGTGCCAGCAGCAAATCACAGGATACTCGTCGGGGGGCCTCCCCTCAACACGATTACGAGCAGTACGTC.

The chain recombines TRBV5-8 with TRBJ2-2; D is possibly TRBD2 (5 bases). Trimming cost V 4 bases and J 3 bases, with 13 bases left between them. This CDR3 region has 15 residues. The germline CDR1 and CDR2 sequences are SGHTS and YDEGEE. CDR3 coding DNA: TGTGCCAGCAGCCCTCAACCAGCGGACACCGGGGAGCTGTTTTTT. As protein: CASSPQPADTGELFF.

This clone was seen once. V gene TRBV5-1 combines with J gene TRBJ2-1; 7 bases line up with TRBD2. Germline CDR1 and CDR2: SGHRS and YFSETQ. With V trimmed by 0 bases and J by 7 bases, 7 bases remained unmatched. The length of the CDR3 is 15 residues. The CDR3 bases are TGCGCCAGCAGCTTGGTCAGCGGGGCCAAGAATGAGCAGTTCTTC. It yields the protein CASSLVSGAKNEQFF.

This clone was found once. The chain links TRBV5-4 to TRBJ2-3; 7 bases map to TRBD2. After removal of 0 bases from V and 3 bases from J, the junction contained 13 bases not matched to a gene. The germline gives CDR1 SGHNT, CDR2 YYREEE (reference sequence). The CDR3 spans 18 residues. The CDR3 DNA reads TGTGCCAGCAGCTTGGGCCCTTTCGGACTAGTTCTAACAGATACGCAGTATTTT. This translates into CASSLGPFGLVLTDTQYF.

The gene calls are TRBV5-1 and TRBJ1-1; a weak D match, TRBD1 (5 bases). V was pared by 5 bases and J by 3 bases, with 8 bases between. From germline, CDR1 is SGHRS and CDR2 YFSETQ. This CDR3 region has 12 residues. CDR3 bases: TGCGCCAGCAGAGACAGCCACACTGAAGCTTTCTTT. Translation gives CASRDSHTEAFF.

This chain connects TRBV10-3 to TRBJ2-7; no clear D gene. V was pared by 6 bases and J by 6 bases, with 12 bases between. Germline V CDR1 and CDR2: ENHRY, SYGVKD. There are 12 residues in the CDR3. The CDR3 loop reads CAIRASSSEQYF. As DNA, the CDR3 is TGTGCCATCAGGGCTAGTAGTTCCGAGCAGTACTTC.

The chain uses TRBV7-2 and TRBJ1-5, with 10 bases identical to TRBD1. The germline gives CDR1 SGHTA, CDR2 FQGNSA. Trimming at V came to 5 bases and at J to 4 bases, leaving 5 bases not matched to a gene. The CDR3 is made up of 15 amino acids. The CDR3 nucleotides are TGTGCCAGCAGCCTCCGGACAGGGGGAAATCAGCCCCAGCATTTT. Its translation is CASSLRTGGNQPQHF.

V and J are TRBV19 and TRBJ2-5; 14 bases map to TRBD2. Germline-derived CDR1 and CDR2 are LNHDA and SQIVND (reference sequence). There are 14 residues in the CDR3. V dropped 4 bases and J dropped 7; count of bases not matched to a gene: 2. This CDR3 reads CASSTGTSGGTQYF. The CDR3 nucleotides read TGTGCCAGTAGTACCGGGACTAGCGGGGGGACCCAGTACTTC.

The rearrangement links TRBV2 to TRBJ1-2, with TRBD1 identical over 12 bases. CDR3 length: 16 amino acids. CDR1 is SNHLY, CDR2 FYNNEI, per germline. V shed 6 bases, J shed 6 bases, and the junction held 11 bases outside the gene matches. The CDR3 is CASRWGQGAVLHGYTF. As DNA, the CDR3 is TGTGCCAGCAGATGGGGACAGGGGGCGGTTTTACATGGCTACACCTTC.

The genes are TRBV23-1 and TRBJ1-6; 11 bases match TRBD1. TRBV23-1 is reported as an ORF; its role is uncertain. V was clipped by 2 bases and J by 0 bases; unmatched bases: 12. CDR3 length equals 21 residues. CDR3: CASSQQGQGDPSSSYNSPLHF. The CDR3 nucleotides are TGCGCCAGCAGTCAACAGGGACAGGGGGACCCTTCAAGCTCCTATAATTCACCCCTCCACTTT.

This chain uses TRBV30 with TRBJ1-2; 7 nucleotides line up with TRBD1. The CDR3 is made up of 13 amino acids. J lost 3 bases, V lost 8 bases, and 9 bases had no gene match. Germline-derived CDR1 and CDR2 are GTSNPN and SVGIG (reference sequence). CDR3 sequence reads: CAVTGLGDYGYTF. Written as DNA, the CDR3 is TGTGCCGTGACAGGGCTGGGAGACTATGGCTACACCTTC.

The chain carries TRBV20-1 and TRBJ2-1; D ambiguous. CDR1 DFQATT and CDR2 SNEGSKA come from the germline V gene (reference sequence). This CDR3 is built from 10 residues. The ends were cut back, 5 bases at V and 12 bases at J, with 11 bases in the middle. CDR3 sequence reads: CSAVGLGQFF. As DNA, the CDR3 is TGCAGTGCTGTGGGTTTAGGGCAGTTCTTC.

CDR3 residues: CASSPVQGSGEQFF. DNA for the CDR3: TGTGCCAGCTCACCAGTACAGGGGTCCGGTGAGCAGTTCTTC. The rearrangement links TRBV18 to TRBJ2-1; 7 bases line up with TRBD1. V lost 2 bases to trimming and J lost 9 bases; unmatched junction nucleotides: 7. CDR3 length: 14 residues. CDR1 is KGHSH, CDR2 LQKENI, per germline.

Worth noting for this clone: One junction end disagrees with the germline gene, perhaps due to a read error. The chain's CDR3 is CASSLASYTEAFF. The DNA for the CDR3 is TGTGCCAGCAGCTTAGCGTCGTACACGGAAGCTTTCTTT. The chain combines TRBV7-8 with TRBJ1-1, with unresolved D. Germline V lookup: CDR1 SGHVS, CDR2 FQNEAQ. The CDR3 is 13 residues long.

The chain links TRBV6-1 to TRBJ2-2; D might be TRBD2 (6 bases). Germline CDR1 is MNHNS and CDR2 is SASEGT. Trimming removed 3 bases from V and 5 bases from J, with 10 bases in between. There are 14 residues in the CDR3. The chain's CDR3 is CASSETSQTGELFF. DNA for the CDR3: TGTGCCAGCAGTGAGACTAGTCAGACCGGGGAGCTGTTTTTT.